This TCR beta chain was sequenced during a study of blood T cell repertoires in COVID-19. The protocol was immunoSEQ multiplex PCR, while the TCRdb copy is restricted to in-frame clones and leaves out a portion. The sample shows roughly 150,000 clones, about 83% of them seen only once. V was shortened by 0 bases and J by 11 bases, with 17 bases between the two germline ends. In germline, CDR1 is LNHNV, CDR2 YYDKDF (reference sequence). The CDR3 extends over 15 amino acids. The rearrangement links TRBV15 to TRBJ1-5; D call uncertain. The TCR originated in a woman aged 70 to 79 who had recovered from COVID-19. The source material was peripheral blood. The CDR3 DNA reads TGTGCCACCAGCAGAGAACGACCTCCCCGCCGGGCCCAGCATTTT. Its protein product is CATSRERPPRRAQHF.